Included here is one T cell receptor beta chain sequence, with context. The antigen remains undetermined. CDR3 length equals 16 residues. V lost 0 bases and J lost 1, with 9 bases in between. Per germline, CDR1 LGHNA and CDR2 YSLEER. Sequencing of TCR beta was performed on blood CD8+ T cells and on blood CD4+ T cells. While CD8+ and CD4+ T cells were isolated negatively, TEMRA cells were enriched by FACS. This sample was included in a study of CD8 T cells in Susac syndrome. The authors reverse transcribed roughly 0.5 to 1 ug RNA with random hexamers. The immunoSEQ assay covered 54 Vbeta and 13 Jbeta segments for CDR3. TCRdb re-derived calls from the immunoSEQ multiplex PCR reads in MiXCR, one entry per CDR3 protein. The sample carries tens of thousands of distinct CDR3 sequences, roughly 94% recorded once. Study-wide results and caveats: CD4+ T cell repertoires in Susac syndrome exhibited no evidence of clonal expansion.

The source is a human donor with Susac syndrome. The chain has TRBV4-3 and TRBJ2-2; D is unclear. Material for sequencing was CD4+ T cells from PBMCs. The CDR3 DNA is TGCGCCAGCAGCCAAGATGGCGCAGGGAACACCGGGGAGCTGTTTTTT. It is translated as CASSQDGAGNTGELFF.